A selection of T cell receptor beta chains follows, all from one sample in a study of cytomegalovirus exposure and HLA in healthy donors. Measured with immunoSEQ multiplex PCR; TCRdb has only the in-frame clones, and not every one. The sample holds some 83,000 clones; approximately 94% are singletons and the top ten take 2.5% to 3.5%. The source material was PBMCs. The receptors shown here come from a woman between 18 and 30 years old in good health and CMV-seropositive. Both conserved end residues are part of each CDR3.

j_call v_call cdr3_aa
TRBJ1-1 TRBV6-5 CASSLRPGQNTEAFF
TRBJ2-1 TRBV7-9 CASSRIPSDRGLFF
TRBJ1-3 TRBV19 CASSILRSSGNTIYF
TRBJ1-1 TRBV19 CASRPAGANTEAFF
TRBJ2-2 TRBV11-3 CASSPNPAGDPTGELFF
TRBJ2-7 TRBV7-8 CASSSRTGVQYF
TRBJ1-3 TRBV6-6 CASSYSGSGNTIYF
TRBJ2-1 TRBV9 CASSVSGTGESGEQFF
TRBJ1-6 TRBV19 CASSVTGTGTTKLHF
TRBJ1-4 TRBV9 CASSAGTGLQKLFF
TRBJ1-1 TRBV7-9 CASSLDSTHTEAFF
TRBJ2-3 TRBV27 CASSLPGGLDTQYF
TRBJ2-5 TRBV28 CASSLYGLAGGETQYF
TRBJ2-5 TRBV19 CASSGGDTSSLQETQYF
TRBJ2-3 TRBV10-3 CAIKTDRPSSTDTQYF
TRBJ1-2 TRBV11-1 CASSSTVQGIEGYTF
TRBJ1-2 TRBV4-1 CASSQGGRTGLLYGYTF
TRBJ2-2 TRBV4-3 CASSQDPLAGGNTGELFF
TRBJ2-5 TRBV11-3 CASSLDRWTSGGKETQYF
TRBJ2-1 TRBV7-9 CASRAGLAGHNEQFF
TRBJ2-3 TRBV27 CASSLSWSLGRGTDTQYF
TRBJ1-1 TRBV7-9 CASSQGDMNMNTEAFF
TRBJ2-1 TRBV27 CASSPERGGNNEQFF
TRBJ1-5 TRBV28 CASGEGMYGNQPQHF
TRBJ1-5 TRBV6-5 CASSIGQGNQPQHF
TRBJ2-5 TRBV7-9 CASSLDRPQETQYF
TRBJ1-1 TRBV5-1 CASSWTGLNTEAFF
TRBJ2-7 TRBV28 CASSVEATYEQYF
TRBJ2-3 TRBV28 CASSRTSGRHQTDTQYF
TRBJ2-6 TRBV2 CASRGSRTSGSSPGANVLTF
TRBJ2-3 TRBV11-3 CASSPRGYTDTQYF
TRBJ1-2 TRBV19 CASSSGTEIYGYTF
TRBJ2-7 TRBV29-1 CSVVGQGTYEQYF